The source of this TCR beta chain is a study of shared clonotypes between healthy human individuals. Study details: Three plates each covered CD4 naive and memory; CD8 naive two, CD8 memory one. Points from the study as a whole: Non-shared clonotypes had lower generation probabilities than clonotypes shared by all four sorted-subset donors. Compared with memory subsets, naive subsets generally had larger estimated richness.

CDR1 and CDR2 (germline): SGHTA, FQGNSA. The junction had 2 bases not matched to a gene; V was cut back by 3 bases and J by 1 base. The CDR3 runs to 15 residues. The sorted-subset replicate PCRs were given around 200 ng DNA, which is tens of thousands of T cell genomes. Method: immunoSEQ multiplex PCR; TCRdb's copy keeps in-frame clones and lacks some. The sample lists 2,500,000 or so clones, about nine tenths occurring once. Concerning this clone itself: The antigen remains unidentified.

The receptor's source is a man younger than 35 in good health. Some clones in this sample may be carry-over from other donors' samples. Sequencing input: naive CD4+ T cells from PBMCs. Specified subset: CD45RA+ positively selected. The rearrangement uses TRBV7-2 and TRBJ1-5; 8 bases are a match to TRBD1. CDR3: CASSLTGDSNQPQHF. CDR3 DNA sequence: TGTGCCAGCAGCTTGACAGGGGACAGCAATCAGCCCCAGCATTTT.